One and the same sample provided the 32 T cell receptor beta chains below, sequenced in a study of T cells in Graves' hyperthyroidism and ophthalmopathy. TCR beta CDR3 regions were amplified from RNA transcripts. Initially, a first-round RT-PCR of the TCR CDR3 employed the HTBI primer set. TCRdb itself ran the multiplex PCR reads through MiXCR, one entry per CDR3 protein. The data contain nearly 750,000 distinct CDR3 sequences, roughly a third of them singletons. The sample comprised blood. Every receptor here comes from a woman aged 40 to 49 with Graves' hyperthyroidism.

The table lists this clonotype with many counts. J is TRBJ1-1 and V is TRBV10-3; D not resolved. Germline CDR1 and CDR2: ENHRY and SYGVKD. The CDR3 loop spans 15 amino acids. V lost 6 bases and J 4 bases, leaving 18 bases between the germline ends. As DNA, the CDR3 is TGTGCCATCAGCAGCCGGGAGGGTCTCTCCACTGAAGCTTTCTTT. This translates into CAISSREGLSTEAFF.

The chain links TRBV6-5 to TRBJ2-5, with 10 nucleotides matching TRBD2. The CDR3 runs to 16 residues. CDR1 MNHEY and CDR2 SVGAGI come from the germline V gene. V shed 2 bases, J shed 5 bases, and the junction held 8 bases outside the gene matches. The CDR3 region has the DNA TGTGCCAGCAGTTACGTTACTAGCGGGAAACGGGAGACCCAGTACTTC. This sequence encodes CASSYVTSGKRETQYF.

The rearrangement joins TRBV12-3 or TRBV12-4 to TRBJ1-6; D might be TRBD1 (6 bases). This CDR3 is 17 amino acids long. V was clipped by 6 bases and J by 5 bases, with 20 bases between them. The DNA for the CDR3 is TGTGCCAGCAGCTCCCCAGATGAGGGGGGGGATAATTCACCCCTCCACTTT. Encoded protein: CASSSPDEGGDNSPLHF.

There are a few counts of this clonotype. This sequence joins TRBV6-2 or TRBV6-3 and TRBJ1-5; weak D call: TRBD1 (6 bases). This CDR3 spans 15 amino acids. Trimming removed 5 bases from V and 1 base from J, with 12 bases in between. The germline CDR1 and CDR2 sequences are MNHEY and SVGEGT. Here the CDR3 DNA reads TGTGCCAGCAGTGCTGGACAGCGGAGCAATCAGCCCCAGCATTTT. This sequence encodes CASSAGQRSNQPQHF.

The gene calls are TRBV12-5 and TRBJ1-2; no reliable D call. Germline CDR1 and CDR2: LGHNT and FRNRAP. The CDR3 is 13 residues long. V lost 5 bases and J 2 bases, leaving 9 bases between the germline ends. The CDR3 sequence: CASGGDLNYGYTF. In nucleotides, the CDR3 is TGTGCTAGTGGTGGAGATCTGAACTATGGCTACACCTTC.

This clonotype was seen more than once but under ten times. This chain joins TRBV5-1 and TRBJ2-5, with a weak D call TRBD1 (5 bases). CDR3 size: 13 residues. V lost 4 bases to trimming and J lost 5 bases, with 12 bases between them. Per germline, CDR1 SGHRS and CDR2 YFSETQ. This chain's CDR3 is CASSAGQGETQYF. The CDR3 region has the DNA TGCGCCAGCAGCGCTGGGCAGGGTGAGACCCAGTACTTC.

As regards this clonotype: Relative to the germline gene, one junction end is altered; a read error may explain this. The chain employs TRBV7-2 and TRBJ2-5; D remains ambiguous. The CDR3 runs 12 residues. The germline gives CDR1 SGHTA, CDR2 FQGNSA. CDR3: CAISQLGETQYF. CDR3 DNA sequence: TGTGCCATCAGCCAACTCGGCGAGACCCAGTACTTC.

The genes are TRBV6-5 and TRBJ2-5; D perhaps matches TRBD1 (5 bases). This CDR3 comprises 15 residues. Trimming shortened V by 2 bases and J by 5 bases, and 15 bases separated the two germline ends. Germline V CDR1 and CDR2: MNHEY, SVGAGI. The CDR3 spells CASSYHQGVTETQYF. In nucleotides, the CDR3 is TGTGCCAGCAGTTACCATCAAGGGGTTACGGAGACCCAGTACTTC.

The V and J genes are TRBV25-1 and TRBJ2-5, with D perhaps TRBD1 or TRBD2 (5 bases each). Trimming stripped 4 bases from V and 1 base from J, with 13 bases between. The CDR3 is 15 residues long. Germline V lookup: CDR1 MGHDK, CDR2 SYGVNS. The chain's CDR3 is CASSAPGPSQETQYF. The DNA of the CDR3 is TGTGCCAGCAGTGCTCCGGGACCCAGCCAAGAGACCCAGTACTTC.

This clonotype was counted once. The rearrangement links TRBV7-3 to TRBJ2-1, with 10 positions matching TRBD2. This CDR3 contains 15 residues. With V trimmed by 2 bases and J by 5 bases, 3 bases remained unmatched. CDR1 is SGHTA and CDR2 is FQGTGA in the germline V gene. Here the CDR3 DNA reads TGTGCCAGCAGCTTATTCGGACTAGCGGACAATGAGCAGTTCTTC. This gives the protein CASSLFGLADNEQFF.

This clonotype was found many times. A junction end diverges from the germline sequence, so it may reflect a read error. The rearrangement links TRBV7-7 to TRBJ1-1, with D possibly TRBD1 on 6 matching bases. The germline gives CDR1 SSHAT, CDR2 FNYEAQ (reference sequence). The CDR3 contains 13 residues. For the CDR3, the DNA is TGTGCTAGCAGCTTAAGCAGTGGACAGGAAGCTTTCTTT. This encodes CASSLSSGQEAFF.

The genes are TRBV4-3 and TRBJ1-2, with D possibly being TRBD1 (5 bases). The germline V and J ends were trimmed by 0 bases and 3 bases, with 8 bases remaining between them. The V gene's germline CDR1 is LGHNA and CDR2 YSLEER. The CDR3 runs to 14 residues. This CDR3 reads CASSQDRRDYGYTF. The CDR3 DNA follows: TGCGCCAGCAGCCAAGATCGCAGGGACTATGGCTACACCTTC.

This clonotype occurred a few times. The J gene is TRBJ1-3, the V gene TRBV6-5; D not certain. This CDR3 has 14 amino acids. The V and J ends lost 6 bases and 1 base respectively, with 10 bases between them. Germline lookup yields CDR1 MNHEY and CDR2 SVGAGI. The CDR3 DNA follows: TGTGCCAGCAGCAAGGCCCTTTCTGGAAACACCATATATTTT. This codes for CASSKALSGNTIYF.

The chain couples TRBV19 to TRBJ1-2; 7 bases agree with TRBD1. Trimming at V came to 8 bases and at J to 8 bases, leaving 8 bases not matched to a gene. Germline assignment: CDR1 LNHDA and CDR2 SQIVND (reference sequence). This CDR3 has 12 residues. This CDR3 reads CASQQGQIGYTF. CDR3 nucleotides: TGTGCCAGTCAACAGGGACAGATCGGCTACACCTTC. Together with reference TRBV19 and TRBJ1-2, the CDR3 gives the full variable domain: DGGITQSPKYLFRKEGQNVTLSCEQNLNHDAMYWYRQDPGQGLRLIYYSQIVNDFQKGDIAEGYSVSREKKESFPLTVTSAQKNPTAFYLCASQQGQIGYTFGSGTRLTVV.

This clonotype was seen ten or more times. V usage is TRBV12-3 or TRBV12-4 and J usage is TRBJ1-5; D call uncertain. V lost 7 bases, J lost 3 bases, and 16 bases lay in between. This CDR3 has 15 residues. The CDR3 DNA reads TGTGCCAGCACCCTTAACTCGGGAGACAATCAGCCCCAGCATTTT. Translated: CASTLNSGDNQPQHF.

The CDR3 coding sequence is TGCGCCAGCAGCTTGAGTAGGACTAGCGGGCGACTCTACGAGCAGTACTTC. It is translated as CASSLSRTSGRLYEQYF. The rearrangement links TRBV5-1 to TRBJ2-7, with 11 bases aligning to TRBD2. The junction had 9 bases not matched to a gene; V was cut back by 1 base and J by 3 bases. Germline-derived CDR1 and CDR2 are SGHRS and YFSETQ. The CDR3 sequence is 17 residues long.

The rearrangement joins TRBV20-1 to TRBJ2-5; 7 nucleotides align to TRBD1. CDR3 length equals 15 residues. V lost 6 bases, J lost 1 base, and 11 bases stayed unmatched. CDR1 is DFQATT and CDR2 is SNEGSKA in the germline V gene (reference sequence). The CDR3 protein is CSARRKGQFQETQYF. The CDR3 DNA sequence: TGCAGTGCGAGACGAAAGGGACAGTTCCAAGAGACCCAGTACTTC.

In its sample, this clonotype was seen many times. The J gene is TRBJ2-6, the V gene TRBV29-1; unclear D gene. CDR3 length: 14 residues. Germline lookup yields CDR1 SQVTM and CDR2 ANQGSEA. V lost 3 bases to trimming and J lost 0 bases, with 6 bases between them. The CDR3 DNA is TGCAGCGTTGACATCCTCTCTGGGGCCAACGTCCTGACTTTC. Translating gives CSVDILSGANVLTF.

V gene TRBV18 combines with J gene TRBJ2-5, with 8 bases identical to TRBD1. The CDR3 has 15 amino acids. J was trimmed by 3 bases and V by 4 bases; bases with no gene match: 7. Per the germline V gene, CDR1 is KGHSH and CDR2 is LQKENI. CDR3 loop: CASSRDAGGEETQYF. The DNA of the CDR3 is TGTGCCAGCTCACGTGACGCAGGGGGCGAAGAGACCCAGTACTTC.

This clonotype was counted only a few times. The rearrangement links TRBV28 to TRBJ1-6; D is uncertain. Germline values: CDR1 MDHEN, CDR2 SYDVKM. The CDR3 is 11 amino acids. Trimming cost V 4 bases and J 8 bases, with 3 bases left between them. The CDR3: CASSSYSPLHF. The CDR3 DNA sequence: TGTGCCAGCAGTTCTTATTCACCCCTCCACTTT.

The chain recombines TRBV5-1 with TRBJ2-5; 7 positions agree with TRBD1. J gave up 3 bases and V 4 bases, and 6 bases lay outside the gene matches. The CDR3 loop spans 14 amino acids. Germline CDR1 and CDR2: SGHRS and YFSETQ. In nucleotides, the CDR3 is TGCGCCAGCAGCCACGGGACAGCCGAAGAGACCCAGTACTTC. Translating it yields CASSHGTAEETQYF.

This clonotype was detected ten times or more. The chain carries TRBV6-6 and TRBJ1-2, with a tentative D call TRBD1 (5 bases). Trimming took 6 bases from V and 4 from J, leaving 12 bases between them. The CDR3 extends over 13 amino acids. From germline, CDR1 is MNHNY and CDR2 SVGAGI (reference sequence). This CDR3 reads CASSLDGTYGYTF. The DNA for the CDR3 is TGTGCCAGCAGCTTGGACGGGACCTATGGCTACACCTTC.

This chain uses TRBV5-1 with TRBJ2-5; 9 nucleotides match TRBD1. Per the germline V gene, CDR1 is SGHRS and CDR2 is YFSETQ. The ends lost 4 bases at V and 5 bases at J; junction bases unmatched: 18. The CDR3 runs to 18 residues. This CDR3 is CASSEQGAGTGEGETQYF. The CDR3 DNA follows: TGCGCCAGCAGCGAACAGGGGGCCGGCACCGGGGAAGGGGAGACCCAGTACTTC.

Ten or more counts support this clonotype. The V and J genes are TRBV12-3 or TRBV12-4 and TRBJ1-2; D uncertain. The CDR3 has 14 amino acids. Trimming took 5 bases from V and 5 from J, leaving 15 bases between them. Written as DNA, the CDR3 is TGTGCCAGCAGTACTCTGGGTATGTCGTATGGCTACACCTTC. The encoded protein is CASSTLGMSYGYTF.

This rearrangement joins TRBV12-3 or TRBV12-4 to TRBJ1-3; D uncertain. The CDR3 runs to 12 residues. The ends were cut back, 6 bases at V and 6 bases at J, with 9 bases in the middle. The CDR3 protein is CASRPFENTIYF. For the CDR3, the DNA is TGTGCCAGCAGGCCTTTCGAAAACACCATATATTTT.

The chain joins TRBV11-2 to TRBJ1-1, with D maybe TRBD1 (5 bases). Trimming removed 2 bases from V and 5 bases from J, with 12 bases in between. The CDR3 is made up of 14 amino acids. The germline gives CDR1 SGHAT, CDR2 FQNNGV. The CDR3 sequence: CASSLRTTGTEAFF. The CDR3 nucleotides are TGTGCCAGCAGCTTACGGACAACGGGGACTGAAGCTTTCTTT.

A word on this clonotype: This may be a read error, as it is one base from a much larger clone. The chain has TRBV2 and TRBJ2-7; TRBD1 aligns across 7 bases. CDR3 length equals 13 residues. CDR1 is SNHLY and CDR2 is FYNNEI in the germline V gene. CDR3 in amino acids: CASDRDIGYGQYF. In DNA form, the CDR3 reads TGTGCCAGCGACAGGGACATTGGGTACGGGCAGTACTTC.

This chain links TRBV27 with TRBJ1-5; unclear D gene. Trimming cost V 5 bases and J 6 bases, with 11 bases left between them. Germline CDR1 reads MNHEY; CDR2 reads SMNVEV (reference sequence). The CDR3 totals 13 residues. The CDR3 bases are TGTGCCAGCAGTACCTCCAGTTTTCAGCCCCAGCATTTT. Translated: CASSTSSFQPQHF.

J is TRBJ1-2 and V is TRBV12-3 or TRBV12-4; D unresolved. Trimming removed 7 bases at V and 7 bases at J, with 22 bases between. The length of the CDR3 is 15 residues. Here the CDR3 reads CASTMRTGYLGGYTF. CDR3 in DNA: TGTGCCAGCACGATGCGGACGGGATATTTGGGTGGCTACACCTTC.

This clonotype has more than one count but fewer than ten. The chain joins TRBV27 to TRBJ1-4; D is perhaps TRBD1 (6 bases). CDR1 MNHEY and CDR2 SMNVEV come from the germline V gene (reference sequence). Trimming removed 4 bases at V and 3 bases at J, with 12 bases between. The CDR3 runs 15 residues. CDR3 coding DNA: TGTGCCAGCAGTTCGATACAGGGTCCTAATGAAAAACTGTTTTTT. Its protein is CASSSIQGPNEKLFF.

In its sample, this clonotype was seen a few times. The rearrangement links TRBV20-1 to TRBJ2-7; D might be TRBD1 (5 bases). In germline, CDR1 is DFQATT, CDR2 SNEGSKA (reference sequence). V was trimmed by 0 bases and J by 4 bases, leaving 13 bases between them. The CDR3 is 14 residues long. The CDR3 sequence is CSARDHPQAYEQYF. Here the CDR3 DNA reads TGCAGTGCTAGAGATCACCCACAGGCGTACGAGCAGTACTTC.

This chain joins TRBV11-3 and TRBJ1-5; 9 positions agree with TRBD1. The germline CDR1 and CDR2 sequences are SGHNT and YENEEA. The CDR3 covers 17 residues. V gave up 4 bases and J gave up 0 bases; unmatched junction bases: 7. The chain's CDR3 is CASSSRDRAYSNQPQHF. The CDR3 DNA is TGTGCCAGCAGCTCCCGGGACAGGGCTTATAGCAATCAGCCCCAGCATTTT. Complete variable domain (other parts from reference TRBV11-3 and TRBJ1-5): EAGVVQSPRYKIIEKKQPVAFWCNPISGHNTLYWYLQNLGQGPELLIRYENEEAVDDSQLPKDRFSAERLKGVDSTLKIQPAELGDSAVYLCASSSRDRAYSNQPQHFGDGTRLSIL.